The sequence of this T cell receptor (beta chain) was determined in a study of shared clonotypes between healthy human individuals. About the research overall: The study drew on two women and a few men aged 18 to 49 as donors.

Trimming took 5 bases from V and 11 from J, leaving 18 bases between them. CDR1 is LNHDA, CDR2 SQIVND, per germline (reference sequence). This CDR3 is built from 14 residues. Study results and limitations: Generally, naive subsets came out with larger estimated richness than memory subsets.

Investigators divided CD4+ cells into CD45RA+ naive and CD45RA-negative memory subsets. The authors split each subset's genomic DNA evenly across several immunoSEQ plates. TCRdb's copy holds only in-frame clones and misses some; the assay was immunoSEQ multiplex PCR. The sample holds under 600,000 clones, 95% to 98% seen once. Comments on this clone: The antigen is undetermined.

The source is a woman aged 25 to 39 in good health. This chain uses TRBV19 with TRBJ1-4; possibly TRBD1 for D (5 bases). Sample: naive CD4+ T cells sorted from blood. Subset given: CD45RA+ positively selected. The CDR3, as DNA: TGTGCCAGTAGTGCCGGGACCCTCAACGGGAAACTGTTTTTT. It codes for CASSAGTLNGKLFF.